The 18 T cell receptor beta chains below were found in one sample sequenced in a study of blood T cells in healthy people across ages. Then a second PCR, running about 6 to 11 cycles, was carried out with a sample-barcoded 5' primer and a J-beta primer mix. TCRdb re-derived calls from the 5' RACE reads in MiXCR, one entry per CDR3 protein. The table shows about 970,000 distinct CDR3 sequences, with roughly half occurring only once. Specimen: blood. The receptors here all came from a woman aged 55-69 years in good health.

In its sample, this clonotype was seen a few times. The chain has TRBV6-6 and TRBJ2-1, with D maybe TRBD1 (5 bases). The germline V gene has CDR1 MNHNY and CDR2 SVGAGI (reference sequence). The CDR3 consists of 15 residues. The ends were cut back, 5 bases at V and 8 bases at J, with 19 bases in the middle. The CDR3 is CASSLRGAGLHEQFF. Here the CDR3 DNA reads TGTGCCAGCAGTCTAAGGGGTGCAGGGCTCCATGAGCAGTTCTTC.

The genes are TRBV29-1 and TRBJ2-3, with no clear D. V lost 6 bases and J lost 4, with 8 bases in between. Germline V gene sequence: CDR1 SQVTM, CDR2 ANQGSEA. CDR3 length: 11 amino acids. The CDR3, as DNA: TGCAGCGTCCTCGCTGCAGATACGCAGTATTTT. Its protein product is CSVLAADTQYF.

The V gene is TRBV12-3 or TRBV12-4, the J gene TRBJ2-1; 9 positions match TRBD1. Trimming cost V 5 bases and J 5 bases; bases outside gene matches: 13. The CDR3 is 17 amino acids. The CDR3 is CASSRPNPGQGNNEQFF. In DNA, the CDR3 is TGTGCCAGCAGTCGCCCTAATCCGGGACAGGGCAACAATGAGCAGTTCTTC.

Points on this clonotype: A read error may produce the germline difference seen at one junction end. V usage is TRBV27 and J usage is TRBJ2-7; TRBD2 aligns across 14 bases. Germline V lookup: CDR1 MNHEY, CDR2 SMNVEV (reference sequence). The CDR3 runs to 15 residues. CDR3 sequence (DNA): TGTGTCAGCAGTCCCGGGACTAGCGGGAGATACGAGCAGTACTTC. This sequence encodes CVSSPGTSGRYEQYF.

The chain has TRBV27 and TRBJ2-5; 8 bases match TRBD1. The DNA matches TRBJ2-7 better at its end, which makes the J call doubtful. Germline V gives CDR1 MNHEY, CDR2 SMNVEV (reference sequence). The CDR3 loop spans 16 amino acids. The CDR3 reads CASSYYGQGRSHEQYF. CDR3 bases: TGTGCCAGCAGTTACTATGGACAGGGAAGGTCCCACGAGCAGTACTTC.

This clonotype was seen only once. This chain joins TRBV27 and TRBJ2-3, with 7 bases identical to TRBD2. The CDR3 sequence is 16 residues long. The V gene's germline CDR1 is MNHEY and CDR2 SMNVEV (reference sequence). Losses at the gene ends were 1 base for V and 5 bases for J; bases not matched to a gene: 9. The CDR3 reads CASSLLPAGEEDTQYF. The CDR3, as DNA: TGTGCCAGCAGTTTATTACCGGCGGGAGAGGAAGATACGCAGTATTTT.

J is TRBJ2-2 and V is TRBV4-1; D not resolved. CDR3 length: 15 amino acids. The V end lost 5 bases, the J end lost 0 bases, and 10 bases lay between the germline ends. From germline, CDR1 is MGHRA and CDR2 YSYEKL. The CDR3 DNA sequence: TGCGCCAGCAGCTTCAGTCCGGCGAACACCGGGGAGCTGTTTTTT. Protein: CASSFSPANTGELFF.

This clonotype appeared a few times. The V gene is TRBV5-6, the J gene TRBJ2-5; 13 bases fit TRBD2. In germline, CDR1 is SGHDT, CDR2 YYEEEE. The trim removed 5 bases at V and 1 base at J, leaving 11 bases unmatched. This CDR3 is built from 18 residues. The CDR3 here is CASSSGLAGASRQETQYF. The CDR3 nucleotides read TGTGCCAGCAGTTCCGGACTAGCGGGAGCGAGCCGCCAAGAGACCCAGTACTTC. The variable domain in full, with the rest retrieved from reference TRBV5-6 and TRBJ2-5, is DAGVTQSPTHLIKTRGQQVTLRCSPKSGHDTVSWYQQALGQGPQFIFQYYEEEERQRGNFPDRFSGHQFPNYSSELNVNALLLGDSALYLCASSSGLAGASRQETQYFGPGTRLLVL.

The chain has TRBV20-1 and TRBJ2-1; TRBD2 aligns across 7 bases. The CDR3 consists of 16 residues. Trimming took 1 base from V and 4 from J; bases not matched to a gene: 10. The germline CDR1 and CDR2 sequences are DFQATT and SNEGSKA (reference sequence). The CDR3 DNA reads as TGCAGTGCTAGAGGATTGGGGCTAGCGGAGTACAATGAGCAGTTCTTC. It encodes CSARGLGLAEYNEQFF.

The rearrangement uses TRBV4-1 and TRBJ1-5; 7 bases are shared with TRBD1. J lost 9 bases, V lost 0 bases, and 5 bases had no gene match. CDR1 and CDR2 from the germline V gene are MGHRA and YSYEKL. The CDR3 loop spans 14 amino acids. The CDR3 DNA sequence: TGCGCCAGCAGCCAAGAAAGGGGGCCCATGCCCCAGCATTTT. It encodes CASSQERGPMPQHF.

The V gene is TRBV7-9, the J gene TRBJ2-5; the D is unclear. V was cut by 2 bases and J by 3 bases, with 7 bases left in between. CDR1 is SEHNR, CDR2 FQNEAQ, per germline (reference sequence). This CDR3 spans 13 amino acids. The CDR3 coding sequence is TGTGCCAGCAGCTTATCAGTAAAAGAGACCCAGTACTTC. Protein: CASSLSVKETQYF.

This clonotype showed up just a few times. The V and J genes are TRBV20-1 and TRBJ2-7; TRBD2 aligns across 7 bases. Trimming removed 6 bases from V and 4 bases from J; junction bases left unmatched: 15. The germline CDR1 and CDR2 sequences are DFQATT and SNEGSKA (reference sequence). The CDR3 consists of 15 residues. The CDR3 DNA reads TGCAGTGCCGACGGGGGGACTACTAAAGTGTACGAGCAGTACTTC. It translates to CSADGGTTKVYEQYF.

The chain combines TRBV27 with TRBJ1-5; possible D gene TRBD1, 5 bases. Per the germline V gene, CDR1 is MNHEY and CDR2 is SMNVEV (reference sequence). Trimming cost V 2 bases and J 0 bases, with 11 bases left between them. This CDR3 region has 16 residues. CDR3 nucleotides: TGTGCCAGCAGTTTAGGAACAGGATTTAGCAATCAGCCCCAGCATTTT. Translating it yields CASSLGTGFSNQPQHF.

V is TRBV28 and J is TRBJ1-5; D may be TRBD1 (6 bases). The CDR3 is made up of 12 amino acids. With 5 bases removed from V and 6 bases from J, the gap between germline ends came to 8 bases. Germline V lookup: CDR1 MDHEN, CDR2 SYDVKM. CDR3 sequence reads: CASSPGVQPQHF. Written as DNA, the CDR3 is TGTGCCAGCAGTCCAGGGGTTCAGCCCCAGCATTTT.

V gene TRBV12-3 or TRBV12-4 combines with J gene TRBJ2-7; 9 bases align to TRBD2. The V and J ends lost 4 bases and 2 bases, in that order; junction bases with no gene match: 9. CDR3 length: 16 amino acids. CDR3 nucleotide sequence: TGTGCCAGCAGTTCCGCAAGCGGGAGGCGTCCCTACGAGCAGTACTTC. Amino acid sequence: CASSSASGRRPYEQYF.

The chain couples TRBV28 to TRBJ2-5, with 7 nucleotides matching TRBD1. The V gene end was trimmed by 2 bases and the J gene end by 6 bases; junction bases not matched to a gene: 0. This CDR3 comprises 12 residues. CDR1 is MDHEN and CDR2 is SYDVKM in the germline V gene. CDR3 sequence (DNA): TGTGCCAGCAGTTTAAGGGGGCAGACCCAGTACTTC. Translated, it gives CASSLRGQTQYF.

This clonotype has only a few counts. This CDR3 is CASSWTPSGTRGNIQYF. CDR3 DNA: TGTGCCAGCAGCTGGACCCCTTCCGGGACAAGGGGAAACATTCAGTACTTC. The chain uses TRBV11-2 and TRBJ2-4; the D gene is possibly TRBD1 (6 bases). This CDR3 region has 17 residues. V gave up 4 bases and J gave up 6 bases, with 22 bases separating them. Germline V CDR1 and CDR2: SGHAT, FQNNGV.

Details on this clonotype: One junction end does not reproduce the germline sequence, and a read error may be involved. The chain employs TRBV9 and TRBJ2-5; 10 positions match TRBD2. CDR3 length equals 14 residues. Germline-derived CDR1 and CDR2 are SGDLS and YYNGEE. Here the CDR3 reads CACSQSGRAGEQYF. The CDR3 DNA reads TGTGCCTGCAGCCAAAGCGGGAGGGCTGGAGAGCAGTACTTC. Using reference TRBV9 and TRBJ2-5 for the parts outside the CDR3, the full variable domain is DSGVTQTPKHLITATGQRVTLRCSPRSGDLSVYWYQQSLDQGLQFLIQYYNGEERAKGNILERFSAQQFPDLHSELNLSSLELGDSALYFCACSQSGRAGEQYFGPGTRLLVL.